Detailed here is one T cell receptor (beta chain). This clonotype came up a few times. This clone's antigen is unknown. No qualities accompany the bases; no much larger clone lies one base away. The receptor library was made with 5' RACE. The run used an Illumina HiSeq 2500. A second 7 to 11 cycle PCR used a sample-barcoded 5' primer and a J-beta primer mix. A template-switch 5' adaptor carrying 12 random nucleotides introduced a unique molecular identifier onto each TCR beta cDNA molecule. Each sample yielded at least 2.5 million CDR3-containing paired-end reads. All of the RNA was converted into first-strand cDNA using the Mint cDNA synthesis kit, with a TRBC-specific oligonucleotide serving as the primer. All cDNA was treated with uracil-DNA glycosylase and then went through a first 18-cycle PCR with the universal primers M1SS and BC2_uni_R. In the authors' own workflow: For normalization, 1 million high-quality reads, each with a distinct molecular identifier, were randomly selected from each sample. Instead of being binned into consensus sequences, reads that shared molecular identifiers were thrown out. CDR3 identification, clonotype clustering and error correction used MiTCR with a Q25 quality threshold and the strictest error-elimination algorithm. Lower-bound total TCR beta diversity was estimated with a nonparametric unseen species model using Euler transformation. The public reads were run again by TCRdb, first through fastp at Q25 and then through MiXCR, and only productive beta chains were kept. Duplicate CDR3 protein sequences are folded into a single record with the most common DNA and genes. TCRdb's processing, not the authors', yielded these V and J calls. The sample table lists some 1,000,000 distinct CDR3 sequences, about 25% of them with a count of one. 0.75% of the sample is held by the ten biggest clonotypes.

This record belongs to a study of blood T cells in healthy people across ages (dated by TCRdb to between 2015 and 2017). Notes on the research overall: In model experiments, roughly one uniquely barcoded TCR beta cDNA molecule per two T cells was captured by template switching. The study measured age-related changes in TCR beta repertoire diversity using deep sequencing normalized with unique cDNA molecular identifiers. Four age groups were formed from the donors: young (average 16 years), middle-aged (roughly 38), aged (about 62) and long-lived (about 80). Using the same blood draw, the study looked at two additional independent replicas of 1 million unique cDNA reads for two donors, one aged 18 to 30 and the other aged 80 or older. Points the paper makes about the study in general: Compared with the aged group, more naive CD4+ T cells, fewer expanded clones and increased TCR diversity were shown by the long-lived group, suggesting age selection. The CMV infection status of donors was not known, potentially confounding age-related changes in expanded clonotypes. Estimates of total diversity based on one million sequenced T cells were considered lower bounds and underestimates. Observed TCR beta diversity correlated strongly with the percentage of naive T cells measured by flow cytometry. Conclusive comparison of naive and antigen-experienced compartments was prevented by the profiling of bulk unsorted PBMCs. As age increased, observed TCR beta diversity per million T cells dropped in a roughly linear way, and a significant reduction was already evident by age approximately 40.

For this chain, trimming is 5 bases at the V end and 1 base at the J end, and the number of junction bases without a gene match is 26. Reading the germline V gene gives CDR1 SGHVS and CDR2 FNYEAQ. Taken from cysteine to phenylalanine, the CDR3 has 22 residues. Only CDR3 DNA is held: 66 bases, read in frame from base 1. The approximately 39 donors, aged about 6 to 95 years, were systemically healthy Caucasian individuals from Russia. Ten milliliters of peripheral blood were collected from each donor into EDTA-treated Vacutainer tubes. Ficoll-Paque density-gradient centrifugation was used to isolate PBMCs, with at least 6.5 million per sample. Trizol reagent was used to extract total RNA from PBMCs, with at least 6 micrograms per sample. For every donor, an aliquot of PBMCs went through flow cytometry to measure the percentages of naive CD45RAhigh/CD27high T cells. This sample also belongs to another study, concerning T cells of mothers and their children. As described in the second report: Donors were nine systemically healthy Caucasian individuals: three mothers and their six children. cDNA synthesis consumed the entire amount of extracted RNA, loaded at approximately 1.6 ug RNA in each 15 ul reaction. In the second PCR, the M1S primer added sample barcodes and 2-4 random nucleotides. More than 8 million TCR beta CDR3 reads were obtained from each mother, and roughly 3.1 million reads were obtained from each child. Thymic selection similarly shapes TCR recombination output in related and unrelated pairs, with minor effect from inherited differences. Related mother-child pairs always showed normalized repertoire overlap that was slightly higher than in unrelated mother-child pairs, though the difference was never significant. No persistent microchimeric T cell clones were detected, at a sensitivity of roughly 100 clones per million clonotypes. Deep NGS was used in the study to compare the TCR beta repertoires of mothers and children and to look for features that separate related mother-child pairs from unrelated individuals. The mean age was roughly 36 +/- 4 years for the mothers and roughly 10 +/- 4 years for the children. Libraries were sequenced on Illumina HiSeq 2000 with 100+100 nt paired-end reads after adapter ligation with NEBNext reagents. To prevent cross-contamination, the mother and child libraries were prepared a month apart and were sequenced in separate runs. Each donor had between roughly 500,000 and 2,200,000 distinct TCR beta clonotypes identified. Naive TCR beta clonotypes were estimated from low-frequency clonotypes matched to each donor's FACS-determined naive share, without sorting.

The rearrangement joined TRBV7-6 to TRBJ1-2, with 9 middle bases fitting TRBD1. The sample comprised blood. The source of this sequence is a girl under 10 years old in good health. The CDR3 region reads CASSVLTATGGEDFHLNYGYTF. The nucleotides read TGTGCCAGCAGCGTCCTCACGGCCACAGGGGGCGAGGACTTCCACCTTAACTATGGCTACACCTTC.